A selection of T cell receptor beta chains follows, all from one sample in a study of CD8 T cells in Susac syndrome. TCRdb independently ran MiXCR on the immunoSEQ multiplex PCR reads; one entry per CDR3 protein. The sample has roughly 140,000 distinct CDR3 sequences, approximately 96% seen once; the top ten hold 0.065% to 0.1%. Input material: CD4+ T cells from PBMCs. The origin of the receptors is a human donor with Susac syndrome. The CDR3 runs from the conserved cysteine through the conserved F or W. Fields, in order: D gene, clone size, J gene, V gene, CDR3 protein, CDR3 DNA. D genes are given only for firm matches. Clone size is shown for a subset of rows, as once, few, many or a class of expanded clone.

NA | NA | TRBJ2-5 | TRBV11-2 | CASRLGGGRETQYF | TGTGCCAGCCGCCTTGGTGGGGGGCGGGAGACCCAGTACTTC
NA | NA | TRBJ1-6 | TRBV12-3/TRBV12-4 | CASSLRYNSPLHF | TGTGCCAGCAGTTTACGATATAATTCACCCCTCCACTTT
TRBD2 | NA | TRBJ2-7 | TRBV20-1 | CSARPSGRGLEQYF | TGCAGTGCTCGTCCTAGCGGGAGAGGTTTGGAGCAGTACTTC
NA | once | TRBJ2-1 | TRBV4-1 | CASSLLQGYNEQFF | TGCGCCAGCAGCCTCCTCCAGGGATACAATGAGCAGTTCTTC
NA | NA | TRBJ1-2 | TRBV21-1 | CASSKDMTPGPYGYTF | TGTGCCAGCAGCAAAGATATGACACCCGGACCCTATGGCTACACCTTC
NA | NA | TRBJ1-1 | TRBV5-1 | CASSLDGITEAFF | TGCGCCAGCAGCTTGGACGGAATAACTGAAGCTTTCTTT
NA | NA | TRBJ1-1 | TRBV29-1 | CSVESGVLAFF | TGCAGCGTTGAATCAGGGGTTTTGGCTTTCTTT
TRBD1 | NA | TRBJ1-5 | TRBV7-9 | CASSSISGTGNAQPQHF | TGTGCCAGCAGCTCAATCTCCGGGACAGGGAATGCCCAGCCCCAGCATTTT
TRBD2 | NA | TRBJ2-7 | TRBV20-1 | CSATVLAGVPEQYF | TGCAGTGCTACCGTCCTAGCGGGGGTACCCGAGCAGTACTTC
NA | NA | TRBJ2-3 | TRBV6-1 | CASSGARGTDTQYF | TGTGCCAGCAGTGGAGCGCGTGGCACAGATACGCAGTATTTT
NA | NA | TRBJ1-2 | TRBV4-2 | CASSQQGQVGYGYTF | TGTGCCAGCAGCCAGCAGGGACAAGTGGGCTATGGCTACACCTTC
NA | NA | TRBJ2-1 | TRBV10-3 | CACGGSSYNEQFF | TGTGCTTGCGGAGGGAGCTCCTACAATGAGCAGTTCTTC
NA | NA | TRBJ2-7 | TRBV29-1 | CSVAPLLGRSSYEQYF | TGCAGCGTTGCACCCCTCCTTGGGCGGAGCTCCTACGAGCAGTACTTC
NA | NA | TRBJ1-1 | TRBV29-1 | CSVEGARSTEAFF | TGCAGCGTTGAAGGGGCTCGGAGCACTGAAGCTTTCTTT
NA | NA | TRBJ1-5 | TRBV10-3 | CAISPEEGTQPQHF | TGTGCCATCAGCCCCGAAGAGGGGACTCAGCCCCAGCATTTT
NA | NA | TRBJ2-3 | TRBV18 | CASSPRLTRSLTDTQYF | TGTGCCAGCTCACCACGCCTAACTAGGTCTCTCACAGATACGCAGTATTTT
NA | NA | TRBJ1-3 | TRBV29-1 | CSATGFSGNTIYF | TGCAGCGCCACAGGTTTCTCTGGAAACACCATATATTTT
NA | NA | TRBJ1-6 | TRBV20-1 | CSAPTGSGSPLHF | TGCAGTGCCCCCACAGGGTCAGGTTCACCCCTCCACTTT
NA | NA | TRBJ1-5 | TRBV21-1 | CASTSEGRRVHQPQHF | TGTGCCAGCACCTCAGAAGGGAGGAGGGTTCATCAGCCCCAGCATTTT
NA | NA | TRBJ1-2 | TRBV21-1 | CASSKRRGGYGYTF | TGTGCCAGCAGCAAACGCAGAGGAGGGTATGGCTACACCTTC
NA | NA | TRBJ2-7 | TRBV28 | CASSPPIGGTSYEQYF | TGTGCCAGCAGTCCCCCCATTGGGGGTACCTCCTACGAGCAGTACTTC
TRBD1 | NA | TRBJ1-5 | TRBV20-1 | CSARPTGEQPQHF | TGCAGTGCTAGACCGACAGGGGAGCAGCCCCAGCATTTT
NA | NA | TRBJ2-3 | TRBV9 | CASSVASSTDTQYF | TGTGCCAGCAGCGTAGCCTCTAGCACAGATACGCAGTATTTT
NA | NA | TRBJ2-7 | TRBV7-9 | CASSQALGYEQYF | TGTGCCAGCAGTCAGGCATTGGGCTACGAGCAGTACTTC
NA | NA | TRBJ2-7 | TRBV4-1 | CASSQGDRRNEQYF | TGCGCCAGCAGCCAAGGAGACAGGCGCAACGAGCAGTACTTC
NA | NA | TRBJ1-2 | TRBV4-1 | CASSQVPTAANYGYTF | TGCGCCAGCAGCCAAGTTCCGACCGCAGCAAACTATGGCTACACCTTC
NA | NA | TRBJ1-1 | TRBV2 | CASRSLNTEAFF | TGTGCCAGCAGGTCTTTGAACACTGAAGCTTTCTTT
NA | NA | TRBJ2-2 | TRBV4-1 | CASSQDLGHPGGELFF | TGCGCCAGCAGCCAAGACCTTGGACATCCGGGCGGGGAGCTGTTTTTT
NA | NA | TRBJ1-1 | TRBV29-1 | CSVHYQGKNTEAFF | TGCAGCGTACACTACCAGGGTAAGAACACTGAAGCTTTCTTT
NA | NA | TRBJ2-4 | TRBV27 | CASSPLAKNIQYF | TGTGCCAGCAGTCCCTTGGCCAAAAACATTCAGTACTTC
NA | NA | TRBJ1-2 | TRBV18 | CASSPTMDGYTF | TGTGCCAGCTCACCGACAATGGATGGCTACACCTTC